This T cell receptor (beta chain) was identified during a study of blood T cell repertoires in COVID-19. Study-wide background: Samples came from the United States, Italy and Spain, spanning acute and convalescent COVID-19.

The germline V gene has CDR1 SGHNT and CDR2 YYREEE (reference sequence). The CDR3 consists of 15 residues. The ends lost 1 base at V and 4 bases at J; junction bases unmatched: 4. Sequenced by immunoSEQ multiplex PCR; TCRdb stores in-frame clones only, minus some. The table shows 300,000 to 400,000 clones, with about nine tenths occurring only once. The study drew participants aged about 18 to 89 years from 24 US areas. The study assigned cohorts using participant-reported clinical history. Two negative PCRs, clearance, or symptom resolution were required of recovered Cohort 3 donors. Material: PBMCs or T cells enriched from blood (not recorded which). This clonotype was sampled from a man in his 60s who had recovered from COVID-19. The rearrangement joins TRBV5-4 to TRBJ2-1; 8 nucleotides align to TRBD1. Written as DNA, the CDR3 is TGTGCCAGCAGCTTGTCCGGGACAGGATACAATGAGCAGTTCTTC. Encoded protein: CASSLSGTGYNEQFF.